This T cell receptor (beta chain) stems from a study of radiotherapy plus CTLA-4 blockade in lung cancer. For the study at large: The study recorded objective responses in roughly 20% of patients and disease control in approximately 31%. Study-wide findings and caveats: It was early blood T cell clone dynamics, with interferon-beta, that reportedly best predicted response.

Notes on this clone: The antigen remains undetermined.

Per germline, CDR1 SGDLS and CDR2 YYNGEE. This CDR3 region has 16 residues. V was clipped by 2 bases and J by 2 bases, with 15 bases between them. Profiled with immunoSEQ multiplex PCR; TCRdb holds only in-frame clones, not every one. This table has around 99,000 clones, roughly 88% appearing once. Enrolled patients, whose metastatic non-small-cell lung cancer was chemo-refractory, received focal radiation plus CTLA-4 blockade with ipilimumab. The sample in question was peripheral blood, obtained from a patient treated with radiotherapy plus ipilimumab. This rearrangement joins TRBV9 to TRBJ2-3, with D possibly being TRBD1 (7 bases). The receptor's source is a human donor with non-small cell lung cancer that progressed on radiotherapy plus ipilimumab. The CDR3 DNA reads as TGTGCCAGCAGCGTGGAGGCAGGGGGGTTCACAGATACGCAGTATTTT. It is translated as CASSVEAGGFTDTQYF.